Here is one T cell receptor (beta chain) with its context. These data belong to a study of T cells in localized non-small cell lung cancer. Here immunoSEQ multiplex PCR was the method, and the copy in TCRdb shows in-frame clones only, minus some. The data show approximately 83,000 clones, more than 75% seen once. CDR1 is MGHRA and CDR2 is YSYEKL in the germline V gene. Trimming removed 4 bases from V and 4 bases from J; junction bases left unmatched: 6. The CDR3 is 14 residues long. The rearrangement joins TRBV4-1 to TRBJ2-5, with 7 bases fitting TRBD1. The sequences come from PBMCs, collected before any cancer treatment. The source is a woman aged 40-69 years with stage II squamous cell lung carcinoma. CDR3 DNA sequence: TGCGCCAGCAGCCTCTCGACAGGGCTAGAGACCCAGTACTTC. This sequence encodes CASSLSTGLETQYF.